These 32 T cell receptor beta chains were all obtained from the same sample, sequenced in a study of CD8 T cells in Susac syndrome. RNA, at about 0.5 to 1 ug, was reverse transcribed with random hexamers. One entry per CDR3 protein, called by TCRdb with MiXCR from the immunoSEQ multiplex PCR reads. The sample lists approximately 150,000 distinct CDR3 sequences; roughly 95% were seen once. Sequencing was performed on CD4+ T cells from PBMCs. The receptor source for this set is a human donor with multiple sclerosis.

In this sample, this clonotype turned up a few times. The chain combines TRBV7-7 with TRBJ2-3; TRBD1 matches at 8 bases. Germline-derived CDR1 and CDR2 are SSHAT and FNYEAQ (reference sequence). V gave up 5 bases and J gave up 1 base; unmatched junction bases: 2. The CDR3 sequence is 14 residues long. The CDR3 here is CASSQDRGTDTQYF. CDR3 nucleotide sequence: TGTGCCAGCAGCCAGGACAGGGGCACAGATACGCAGTATTTT.

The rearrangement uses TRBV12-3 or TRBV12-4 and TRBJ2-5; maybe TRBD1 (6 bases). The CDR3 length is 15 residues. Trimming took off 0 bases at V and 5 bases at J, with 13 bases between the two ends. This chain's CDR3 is CASSLARQVGETQYF. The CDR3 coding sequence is TGTGCCAGCAGTTTAGCGCGACAGGTGGGGGAGACCCAGTACTTC.

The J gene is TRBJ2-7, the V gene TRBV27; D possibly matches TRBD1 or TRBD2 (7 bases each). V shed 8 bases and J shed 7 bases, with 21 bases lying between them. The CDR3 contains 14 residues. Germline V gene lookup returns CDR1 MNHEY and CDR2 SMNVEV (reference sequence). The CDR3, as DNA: TGTGCCAGCCGCCGGGGGCAGGGGGAGGGTGAGCAGTACTTC. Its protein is CASRRGQGEGEQYF.

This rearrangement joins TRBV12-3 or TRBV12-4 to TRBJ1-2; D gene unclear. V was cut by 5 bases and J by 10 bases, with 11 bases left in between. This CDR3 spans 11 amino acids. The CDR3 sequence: CASSPNTDYTF. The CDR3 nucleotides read TGTGCCAGCAGTCCCAACACGGACTACACCTTC.

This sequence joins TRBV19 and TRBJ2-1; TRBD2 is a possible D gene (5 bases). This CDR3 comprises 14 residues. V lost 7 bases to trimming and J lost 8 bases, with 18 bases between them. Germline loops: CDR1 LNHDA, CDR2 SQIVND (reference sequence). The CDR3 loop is CASKGRGNSYEQFF. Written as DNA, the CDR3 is TGTGCCAGTAAAGGACGGGGAAATAGTTATGAGCAGTTCTTC.

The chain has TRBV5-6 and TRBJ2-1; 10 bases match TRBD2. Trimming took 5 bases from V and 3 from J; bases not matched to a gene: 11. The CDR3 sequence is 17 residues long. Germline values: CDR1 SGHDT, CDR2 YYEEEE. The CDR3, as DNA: TGTGCCAGCAGGAAACTAGGACTAGCGGAGATCTACAATGAGCAGTTCTTC. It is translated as CASRKLGLAEIYNEQFF.

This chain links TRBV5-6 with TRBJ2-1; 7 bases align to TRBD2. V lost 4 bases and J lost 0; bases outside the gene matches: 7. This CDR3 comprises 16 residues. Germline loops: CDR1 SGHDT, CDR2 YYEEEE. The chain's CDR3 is CASSELGGSSYNEQFF. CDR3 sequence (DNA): TGTGCCAGCAGCGAATTGGGGGGGAGCTCCTACAATGAGCAGTTCTTC.

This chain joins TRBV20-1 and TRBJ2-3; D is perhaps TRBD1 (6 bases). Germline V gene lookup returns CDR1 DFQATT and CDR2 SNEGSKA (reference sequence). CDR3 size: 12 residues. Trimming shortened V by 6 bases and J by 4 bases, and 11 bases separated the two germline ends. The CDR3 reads CSARTGPDTQYF. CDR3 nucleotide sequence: TGCAGTGCCAGAACAGGGCCAGATACGCAGTATTTT.

CDR3 coding DNA: TGCAGTGCTAGCCCTTTGGGGAAGAAAGGCTACACCTTC. Protein sequence: CSASPLGKKGYTF. This sequence joins TRBV20-1 and TRBJ1-2, with no clear D. Germline CDR1 and CDR2: DFQATT and SNEGSKA (reference sequence). The CDR3 extends over 13 amino acids. Deletions cut 3 bases from V and 8 bases from J, with 16 bases between.

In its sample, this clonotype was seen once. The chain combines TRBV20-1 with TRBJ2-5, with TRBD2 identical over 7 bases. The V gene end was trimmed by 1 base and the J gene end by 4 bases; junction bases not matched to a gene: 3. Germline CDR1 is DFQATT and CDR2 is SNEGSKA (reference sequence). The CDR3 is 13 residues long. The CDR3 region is CSARGTSTETQYF. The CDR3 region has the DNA TGCAGTGCTAGAGGGACTAGTACAGAGACCCAGTACTTC.

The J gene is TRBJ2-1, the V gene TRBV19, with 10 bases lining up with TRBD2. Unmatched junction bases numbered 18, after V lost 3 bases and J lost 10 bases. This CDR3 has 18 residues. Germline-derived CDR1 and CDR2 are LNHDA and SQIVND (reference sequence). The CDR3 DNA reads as TGTGCCAGTAGTATTTCGGGCCTAGCGGGAGTGGCACATTTCGAGCAGTTCTTC. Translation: CASSISGLAGVAHFEQFF.

CDR3 protein: CASSAGLGGYEQFF. The CDR3 DNA is TGTGCCAGCAGCGCGGGGCTGGGTGGGTATGAGCAGTTCTTC. The chain joins TRBV9 to TRBJ2-1; D might be TRBD1 or TRBD2, each matching 5 bases. The CDR3 is made up of 14 amino acids. V lost 3 bases, J lost 8 bases, and 15 bases lay in between. Germline values: CDR1 SGDLS, CDR2 YYNGEE.

The chain's CDR3 is CASSSTSGGTQFF. The CDR3 DNA is TGTGCCAGCAGCTCTACTAGCGGGGGGACCCAGTTCTTC. The gene calls are TRBV3-1 and TRBJ2-5, with 12 bases that match TRBD2. The J call may be faulty, since TRBJ2-1 better matches the DNA end. From germline, CDR1 is LGHDT and CDR2 YNNKEL (reference sequence). CDR3 length: 13 amino acids.

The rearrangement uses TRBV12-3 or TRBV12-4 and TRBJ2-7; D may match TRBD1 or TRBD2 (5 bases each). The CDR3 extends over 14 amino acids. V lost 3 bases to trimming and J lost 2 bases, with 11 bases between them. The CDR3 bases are TGTGCCAGCAGTTTCCGGGGCACGGCCTACGAGCAGTACTTC. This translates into CASSFRGTAYEQYF.

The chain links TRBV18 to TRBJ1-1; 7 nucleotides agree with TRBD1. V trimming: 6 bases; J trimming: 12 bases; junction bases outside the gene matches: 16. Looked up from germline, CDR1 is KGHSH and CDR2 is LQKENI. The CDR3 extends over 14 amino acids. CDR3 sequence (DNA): TGTGCCAGCTCTCCGGACAGGACACCACCAAGACCTTTCTTT. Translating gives CASSPDRTPPRPFF.

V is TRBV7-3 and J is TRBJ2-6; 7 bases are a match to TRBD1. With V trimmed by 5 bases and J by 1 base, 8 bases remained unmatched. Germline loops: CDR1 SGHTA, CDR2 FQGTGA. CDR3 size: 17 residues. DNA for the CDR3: TGTGCCAGCAGCAACCCGGGACAGCGGTCTGGGGCCAACGTCCTGACTTTC. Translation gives CASSNPGQRSGANVLTF.

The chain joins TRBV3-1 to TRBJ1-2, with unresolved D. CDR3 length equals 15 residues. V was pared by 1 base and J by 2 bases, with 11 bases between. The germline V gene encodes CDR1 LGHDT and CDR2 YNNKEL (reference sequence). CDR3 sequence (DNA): TGTGCCAGCAGCCAAGGACTTTTTGGGAACTATGGCTACACCTTC. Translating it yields CASSQGLFGNYGYTF.

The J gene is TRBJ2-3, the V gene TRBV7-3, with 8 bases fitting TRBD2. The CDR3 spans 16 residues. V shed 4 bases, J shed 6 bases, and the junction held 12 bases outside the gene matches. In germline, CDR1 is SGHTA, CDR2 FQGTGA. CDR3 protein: CASSSNPGLGPDTQYF. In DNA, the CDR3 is TGTGCCAGCAGCTCGAATCCGGGACTAGGGCCCGATACGCAGTATTTT.

CDR3: CASSLVASGRDTQYF. The CDR3 DNA sequence: TGTGCCAGCAGTTTAGTAGCTAGCGGTCGGGATACGCAGTATTTT. This chain links TRBV12-3 or TRBV12-4 with TRBJ2-3; 7 nucleotides agree with TRBD2. V shed 1 base, J shed 6 bases, and the junction held 7 bases outside the gene matches. This CDR3 has 15 amino acids.

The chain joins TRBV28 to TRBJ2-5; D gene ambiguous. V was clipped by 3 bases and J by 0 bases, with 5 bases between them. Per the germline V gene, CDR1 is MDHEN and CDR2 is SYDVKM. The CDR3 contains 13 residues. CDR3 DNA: TGTGCCAGCAGTTTGACACACCAAGAGACCCAGTACTTC. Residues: CASSLTHQETQYF.

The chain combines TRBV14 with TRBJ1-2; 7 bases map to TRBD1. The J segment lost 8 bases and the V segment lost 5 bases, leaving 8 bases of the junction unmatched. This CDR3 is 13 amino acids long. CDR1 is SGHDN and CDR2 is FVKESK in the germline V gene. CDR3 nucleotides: TGTGCCAGCAGCGTATTACAGGGGAAAGGCTACACCTTC. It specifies CASSVLQGKGYTF. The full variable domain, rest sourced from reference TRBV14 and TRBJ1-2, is EAGVTQFPSHSVIEKGQTVTLRCDPISGHDNLYWYRRVMGKEIKFLLHFVKESKQDESGMPNNRFLAERTGGTYSTLKVQPAELEDSGVYFCASSVLQGKGYTFGSGTRLTVV.

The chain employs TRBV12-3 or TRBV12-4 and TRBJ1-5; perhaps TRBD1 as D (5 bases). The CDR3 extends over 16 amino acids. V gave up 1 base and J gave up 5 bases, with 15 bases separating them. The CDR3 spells CASSLDAGGGDQPQHF. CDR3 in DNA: TGTGCCAGCAGTTTAGACGCGGGCGGGGGGGATCAGCCCCAGCATTTT.

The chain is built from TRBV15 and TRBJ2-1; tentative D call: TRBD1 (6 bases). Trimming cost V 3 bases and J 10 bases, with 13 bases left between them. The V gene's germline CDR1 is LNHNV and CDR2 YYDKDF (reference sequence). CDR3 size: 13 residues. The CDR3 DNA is TGTGCCACCAGCAGTTCGTACAGGGAAGAGCAGTTCTTC. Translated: CATSSSYREEQFF.

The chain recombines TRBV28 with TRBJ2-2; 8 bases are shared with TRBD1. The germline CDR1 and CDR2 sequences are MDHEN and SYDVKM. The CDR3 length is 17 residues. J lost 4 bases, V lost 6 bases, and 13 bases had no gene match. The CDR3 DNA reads TGTGCCAGCAGCACCAGGACAGGGTGGCTTTCCACCGGGGAGCTGTTTTTT. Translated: CASSTRTGWLSTGELFF.

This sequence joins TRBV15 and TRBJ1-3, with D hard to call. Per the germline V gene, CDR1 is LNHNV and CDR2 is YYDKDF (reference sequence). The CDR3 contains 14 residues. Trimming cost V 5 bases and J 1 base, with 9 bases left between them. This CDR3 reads CATSWSSSGNTIYF. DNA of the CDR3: TGTGCCACCAGCTGGTCCTCATCTGGAAACACCATATATTTT.

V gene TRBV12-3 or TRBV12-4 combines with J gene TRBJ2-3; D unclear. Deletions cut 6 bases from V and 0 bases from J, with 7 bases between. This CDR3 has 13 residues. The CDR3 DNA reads TGTGCCAGCAGAGACTCTAGCACAGATACGCAGTATTTT. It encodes CASRDSSTDTQYF.

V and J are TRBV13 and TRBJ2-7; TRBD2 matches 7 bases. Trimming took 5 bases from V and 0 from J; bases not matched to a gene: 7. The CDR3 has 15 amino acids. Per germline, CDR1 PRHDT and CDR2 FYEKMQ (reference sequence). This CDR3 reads CASSLTAGVSYEQYF. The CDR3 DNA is TGTGCCAGCAGCCTGACGGCGGGAGTCTCCTACGAGCAGTACTTC.

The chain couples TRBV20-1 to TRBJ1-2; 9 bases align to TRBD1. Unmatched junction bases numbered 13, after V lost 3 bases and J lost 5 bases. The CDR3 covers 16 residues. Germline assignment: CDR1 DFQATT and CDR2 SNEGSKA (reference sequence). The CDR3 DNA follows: TGCAGTGCTAGTCCCGGGACAGGGCGATCCCCTTATGGCTACACCTTC. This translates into CSASPGTGRSPYGYTF.

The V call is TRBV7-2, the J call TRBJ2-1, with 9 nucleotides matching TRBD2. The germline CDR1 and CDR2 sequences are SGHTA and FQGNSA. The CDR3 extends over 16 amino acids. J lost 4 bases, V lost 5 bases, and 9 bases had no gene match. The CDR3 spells CASSPGAGGPYNEQFF. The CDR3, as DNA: TGTGCCAGCAGCCCCGGGGCGGGGGGGCCGTACAATGAGCAGTTCTTC.

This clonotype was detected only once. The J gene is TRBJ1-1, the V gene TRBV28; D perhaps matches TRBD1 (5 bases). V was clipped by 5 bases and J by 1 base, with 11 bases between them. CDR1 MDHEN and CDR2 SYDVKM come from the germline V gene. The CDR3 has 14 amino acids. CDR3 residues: CASSRTGQNTEAFF. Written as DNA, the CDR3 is TGTGCCAGCAGTCGGACCGGACAGAACACTGAAGCTTTCTTT.

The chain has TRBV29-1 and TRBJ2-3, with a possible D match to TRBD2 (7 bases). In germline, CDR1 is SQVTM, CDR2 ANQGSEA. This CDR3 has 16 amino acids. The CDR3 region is CSLRGATETSTDTQYF. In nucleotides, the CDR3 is TGCAGTCTCCGGGGGGCAACCGAAACTAGCACAGATACGCAGTATTTT.

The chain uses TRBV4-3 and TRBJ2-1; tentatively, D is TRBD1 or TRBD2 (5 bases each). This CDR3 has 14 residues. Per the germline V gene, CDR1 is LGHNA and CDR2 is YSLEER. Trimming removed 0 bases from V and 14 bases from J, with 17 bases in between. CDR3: CASSQDLGTRGEFF. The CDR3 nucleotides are TGCGCCAGCAGCCAAGATCTCGGGACCCGTGGGGAGTTCTTC.